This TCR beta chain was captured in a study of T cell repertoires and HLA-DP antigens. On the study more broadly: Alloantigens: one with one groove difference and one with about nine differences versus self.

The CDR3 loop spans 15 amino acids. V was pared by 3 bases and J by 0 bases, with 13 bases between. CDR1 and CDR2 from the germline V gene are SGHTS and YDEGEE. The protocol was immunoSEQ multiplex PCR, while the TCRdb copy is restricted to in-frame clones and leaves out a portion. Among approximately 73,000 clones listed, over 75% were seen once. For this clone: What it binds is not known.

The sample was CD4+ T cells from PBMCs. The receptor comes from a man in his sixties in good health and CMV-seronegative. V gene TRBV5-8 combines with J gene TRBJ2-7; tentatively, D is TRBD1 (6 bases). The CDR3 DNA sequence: TGTGCCAGCAGCTCCAGGGGTATGACCTCCTACGAGCAGTACTTC. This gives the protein CASSSRGMTSYEQYF.